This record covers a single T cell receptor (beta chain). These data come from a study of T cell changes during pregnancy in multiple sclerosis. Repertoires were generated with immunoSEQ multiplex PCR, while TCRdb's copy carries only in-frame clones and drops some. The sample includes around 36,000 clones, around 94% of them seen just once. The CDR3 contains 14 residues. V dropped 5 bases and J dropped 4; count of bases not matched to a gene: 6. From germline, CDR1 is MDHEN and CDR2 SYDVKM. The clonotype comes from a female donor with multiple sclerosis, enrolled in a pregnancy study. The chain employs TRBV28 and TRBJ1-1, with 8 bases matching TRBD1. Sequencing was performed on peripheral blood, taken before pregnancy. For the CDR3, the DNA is TGTGCCAGCAGTCTCCAGGGGGCGCGCACTGAAGCTTTCTTT. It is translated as CASSLQGARTEAFF.